This record covers a single TCR beta chain. The data are from a study of blood T cell repertoires in COVID-19. Per the authors' pipeline: Researchers report that nucleated cell counts were estimated from reference gene primer amplification. TCRdb's copy holds only in-frame clones and misses some; the assay was immunoSEQ multiplex PCR. V, J and clone size were drawn from that table, and D and trimming were deduced from the DNA. The data hold around 120,000 clones, with 80% to 90% observed a single time. The CDR3 spans 13 residues. Germline-derived CDR1 and CDR2 are ENHRY and SYGVKD. V was pared by 7 bases and J by 0 bases, with 9 bases between.

Material: peripheral blood. This chain uses TRBV10-3 with TRBJ1-2; D is possibly TRBD1 (5 bases). The source is a woman of 80 years or more with acute or convalescent COVID-19. DNA for the CDR3: TGTGCCATCAAGGACACTTCTAACTATGGCTACACCTTC. Translating it yields CAIKDTSNYGYTF.